This T cell receptor beta chain is drawn from a study of blood T cell repertoires in COVID-19. About the study: Specimens from acute and convalescent COVID-19 originated in the United States, Italy and Spain. From T cells, B-cell-depleted T cells, or PBMCs came the material, which was cDNA or gDNA.

Profiled with immunoSEQ multiplex PCR; TCRdb holds only in-frame clones, not every one. The table shows some 80,000 clones, with around 90% occurring only once. Per germline, CDR1 MNHEY and CDR2 SVGEGT. This CDR3 is 15 amino acids long. Trimming removed 0 bases from V and 2 bases from J, with 10 bases in between. The rearrangement joins TRBV6-2 or TRBV6-3 to TRBJ1-1; possible D gene TRBD1, 5 bases. The sequenced sample was peripheral blood. This receptor was identified in a human donor in a cohort sampled during active COVID-19. CDR3 loop: CASSYSWQGNTEAFF. The CDR3 DNA reads TGTGCCAGCAGTTACTCGTGGCAGGGAAACACTGAAGCTTTCTTT.